The 32 T cell receptor beta chains listed next were all sequenced from one sample in a study of blood T cell repertoires in COVID-19. Here immunoSEQ multiplex PCR was the method, and the copy in TCRdb shows in-frame clones only, minus some. Here the sample spans hundreds of thousands of clones, about 90% being singletons. The source material was peripheral blood. The origin of the receptors is a woman in her thirties or forties who had recovered from COVID-19.

Here the CDR3 reads CASSLDGTAFPSSYNSPLHF. The CDR3 coding sequence is TGCGCCAGCAGCTTGGACGGGACAGCCTTTCCGAGCTCCTATAATTCACCCCTCCACTTT. The chain links TRBV5-1 to TRBJ1-6; 7 bases fit TRBD1. Germline assignment: CDR1 SGHRS and CDR2 YFSETQ. V lost 0 bases to trimming and J lost 0 bases; unmatched junction nucleotides: 12. The CDR3 spans 20 residues.

The chain uses TRBV3-1 (or the pseudogene TRBV3-2) and TRBJ2-7; 9 bases are shared with TRBD2. The CDR3 covers 18 residues. Germline values: CDR1 LGHDT, CDR2 YNNKEL (reference sequence). V was pared by 1 base and J by 0 bases, with 10 bases of the junction left unmatched. In DNA, the CDR3 is TGTGCCAGCAGCCAAGGTAATAGCGGGGGCCCTAGCTCCTACGAGCAGTACTTC. Protein: CASSQGNSGGPSSYEQYF.

The J gene is TRBJ2-5, the V gene TRBV2, with 10 bases identical to TRBD1. Germline values: CDR1 SNHLY, CDR2 FYNNEI. The length of the CDR3 is 16 residues. The V and J ends lost 2 bases and 2 bases, in that order; junction bases with no gene match: 5. The DNA of the CDR3 is TGTGCCAGCAGTGAATGGGGACAGGGGTTACAAGAGACCCAGTACTTC. Protein: CASSEWGQGLQETQYF.

This chain links TRBV4-3 with TRBJ2-1; no definite D call. CDR1 and CDR2 (germline): LGHNA, YSLEER. The CDR3 totals 15 residues. V was cut by 0 bases and J by 4 bases, with 10 bases left in between. CDR3 nucleotide sequence: TGCGCCAGCAGCCAAGATGAAACTCTTTACAATGAGCAGTTCTTC. As protein: CASSQDETLYNEQFF.

This chain links TRBV7-2 with TRBJ2-3; 8 bases are a match to TRBD2. The CDR3 consists of 16 residues. Germline loops: CDR1 SGHTA, CDR2 FQGNSA. V lost 3 bases, J lost 5 bases, and 10 bases stayed unmatched. CDR3 DNA: TGTGCCAGCAGCTTGAACCGCGGGGGGTTGGGAGATACGCAGTATTTT. It translates to CASSLNRGGLGDTQYF.

This clone has only a few counts. The chain is built from TRBV7-2 and TRBJ2-3; D is ambiguous. The CDR3 contains 14 residues. Trimming left V 3 bases short and J 2 bases short, with 9 bases between. Germline values: CDR1 SGHTA, CDR2 FQGNSA. CDR3 in amino acids: CASSFLGPTDTQYF. The CDR3 DNA follows: TGTGCCAGCAGCTTTTTGGGCCCCACAGATACGCAGTATTTT. Based on the CDR3 plus reference TRBV7-2 and TRBJ2-3, the full variable domain is GAGVSQSPSNKVTEKGKDVELRCDPISGHTALYWYRQSLGQGLEFLIYFQGNSAPDKSGLPSDRFSAERTGGSVSTLTIQRTQQEDSAVYLCASSFLGPTDTQYFGPGTRLTVL.

The rearrangement links TRBV7-2 to TRBJ2-7, with 8 bases identical to TRBD2. Germline V CDR1 and CDR2: SGHTA, FQGNSA. V lost 1 base to trimming and J lost 0 bases; unmatched junction nucleotides: 2. CDR3 size: 15 residues. CDR3 protein: CASSLDAGGSYEQYF. In DNA, the CDR3 is TGTGCCAGCAGCTTAGACGCGGGGGGCTCCTACGAGCAGTACTTC. Using reference TRBV7-2 and TRBJ2-7 for the parts outside the CDR3, the full variable domain is GAGVSQSPSNKVTEKGKDVELRCDPISGHTALYWYRQSLGQGLEFLIYFQGNSAPDKSGLPSDRFSAERTGGSVSTLTIQRTQQEDSAVYLCASSLDAGGSYEQYFGPGTRLTVT.

The genes are TRBV10-3 and TRBJ1-2; TRBD1 agrees at 8 bases. Germline loops: CDR1 ENHRY, CDR2 SYGVKD. The CDR3 spans 13 residues. With V trimmed by 7 bases and J by 5 bases, 6 bases remained unmatched. The chain's CDR3 is CAIKDDRGYGYTF. The DNA of the CDR3 is TGTGCCATCAAGGATGACAGGGGTTATGGCTACACCTTC.

The chain combines TRBV7-9 with TRBJ1-4; no firm D call. CDR1 and CDR2 (germline): SEHNR, FQNEAQ (reference sequence). The V gene lost 5 bases and the J gene lost 4 bases, with 26 bases spanning the gap. The CDR3 has 19 residues. This CDR3 is CASSPYRSRNGSFNEKLFF. CDR3 nucleotides: TGTGCCAGCAGCCCTTACCGGAGCCGCAATGGCTCCTTTAATGAAAAACTGTTTTTT.

The chain links TRBV18 to TRBJ1-1; D may be TRBD1 (5 bases). Looked up from germline, CDR1 is KGHSH and CDR2 is LQKENI. Trimming shortened V by 2 bases and J by 6 bases, and 13 bases separated the two germline ends. This CDR3 is built from 14 residues. Here the CDR3 DNA reads TGTGCCAGCTCACCAGAAAGGGGTCGAGCTGAAGCTTTCTTT. As protein: CASSPERGRAEAFF.

The chain links TRBV21-1 to TRBJ1-2. TRBV21-1 is noted as a pseudogene. The CDR3 has 13 amino acids. DNA for the CDR3: TGTGCCAGCAGCGGGAAGAGGGAATATGGCTACACCTTC. As protein: CASSGKREYGYTF.

The chain links TRBV7-3 to TRBJ2-1, with a weak D call TRBD2 (7 bases). The length of the CDR3 is 15 residues. Looked up from germline, CDR1 is SGHTA and CDR2 is FQGTGA. The V end lost 3 bases, the J end lost 2 bases, and 11 bases lay between the germline ends. The CDR3 bases are TGTGCCAGCAGCTTTGCGGGGGCCCCCTACAATGAGCAGTTCTTC. Protein product: CASSFAGAPYNEQFF.

The chain has TRBV6-2 or TRBV6-3 and TRBJ2-1; TRBD2 agrees at 12 bases. The CDR3 loop spans 16 amino acids. The germline gives CDR1 MNHEY, CDR2 SVGEGT. Unmatched junction bases numbered 7, after V lost 2 bases and J lost 8 bases. This CDR3 is CASSYVLAGGWDEQFF. The CDR3 DNA sequence: TGTGCCAGCAGTTACGTCCTAGCGGGGGGGTGGGATGAGCAGTTCTTC.

As DNA, the CDR3 is TGTGCCAGCAGTTGGTCACAGGGGGCTCGTGGCTACACCTTC. Residues: CASSWSQGARGYTF. The chain employs TRBV27 and TRBJ1-2; 9 bases agree with TRBD1. The CDR3 covers 14 residues. V was pared by 4 bases and J by 7 bases, with 7 bases of the junction left unmatched. Looked up from germline, CDR1 is MNHEY and CDR2 is SMNVEV (reference sequence).

The chain links TRBV19 to TRBJ1-4; the match to TRBD1 covers 10 bases. CDR1 LNHDA and CDR2 SQIVND come from the germline V gene (reference sequence). The V segment lost 5 bases and the J segment 0 bases; nucleotides outside the gene matches: 6. The CDR3 has 17 amino acids. The CDR3 is CASSPGQGRTTNEKLFF. The CDR3 coding sequence is TGTGCCAGTAGTCCGGGACAGGGGAGGACAACTAATGAAAAACTGTTTTTT. Filled out from reference TRBV19 and TRBJ1-4, the complete variable domain reads DGGITQSPKYLFRKEGQNVTLSCEQNLNHDAMYWYRQDPGQGLRLIYYSQIVNDFQKGDIAEGYSVSREKKESFPLTVTSAQKNPTAFYLCASSPGQGRTTNEKLFFGSGTQLSVL.

In its sample, this clone was seen a few times. The genes are TRBV30 and TRBJ1-1; 7 bases align to TRBD1. The CDR3 length is 14 residues. Germline CDR1 reads GTSNPN; CDR2 reads SVGIG (reference sequence). The V gene end was trimmed by 8 bases and the J gene end by 0 bases; junction bases not matched to a gene: 9. The CDR3 sequence is CALGQDTLNTEAFF. The CDR3 nucleotides are TGTGCCCTCGGACAGGACACTTTGAACACTGAAGCTTTCTTT.

The J gene is TRBJ1-5, the V gene TRBV7-9; 9 bases map to TRBD1. CDR1 is SEHNR and CDR2 is FQNEAQ in the germline V gene (reference sequence). This CDR3 region has 14 residues. Losses at the gene ends were 5 bases for V and 7 bases for J; bases not matched to a gene: 6. CDR3 DNA: TGTGCCAGCAGCCAGACAGGGGGAGGGCAGCCCCAGCATTTT. It translates to CASSQTGGGQPQHF.

J is TRBJ1-2 and V is TRBV18; possible D gene TRBD1, 6 bases. The CDR3 covers 16 residues. Trimming removed 4 bases from V and 5 bases from J, with 20 bases in between. Germline CDR1 reads KGHSH; CDR2 reads LQKENI. The CDR3 bases are TGTGCCAGCTCACTATCCGGGACATCTATTTCGTATGGCTACACCTTC. Protein sequence: CASSLSGTSISYGYTF.

The rearrangement joins TRBV2 to TRBJ2-5; possibly TRBD1 for D (5 bases). CDR3 size: 14 residues. Germline-derived CDR1 and CDR2 are SNHLY and FYNNEI. V lost 3 bases and J lost 0, with 8 bases in between. CDR3 DNA: TGTGCCAGCAGTGAGGGGCTGTACCAAGAGACCCAGTACTTC. As protein: CASSEGLYQETQYF.

The chain links TRBV5-4 to TRBJ2-2; TRBD2 matches 8 bases. Germline values: CDR1 SGHNT, CDR2 YYREEE (reference sequence). The CDR3 sequence is 15 residues long. The V and J ends lost 2 bases and 3 bases, in that order; junction bases with no gene match: 3. As DNA, the CDR3 is TGTGCCAGCAGCTTCCGGACTAGCCACACCGGGGAGCTGTTTTTT. Amino acid sequence: CASSFRTSHTGELFF. The full variable domain, completed using reference TRBV5-4 and TRBJ2-2, is ETGVTQSPTHLIKTRGQQVTLRCSSQSGHNTVSWYQQALGQGPQFIFQYYREEENGRGNFPPRFSGLQFPNYSSELNVNALELDDSALYLCASSFRTSHTGELFFGEGSRLTVL.

The rearrangement joins TRBV2 to TRBJ1-2; D is possibly TRBD1 (6 bases). Per germline, CDR1 SNHLY and CDR2 FYNNEI. The CDR3 runs 14 residues. Trimming cost V 7 bases and J 5 bases, with 17 bases left between them. The CDR3 loop is CASTGGRPLYGYTF. The CDR3 nucleotides read TGTGCCAGCACCGGGGGGCGCCCGCTTTATGGCTACACCTTC.

The rearrangement uses TRBV4-1 and TRBJ1-2; TRBD1 is a possible D gene (5 bases). V shed 1 base and J shed 5 bases, with 11 bases lying between them. The CDR3 spans 14 residues. The germline V gene encodes CDR1 MGHRA and CDR2 YSYEKL. The DNA for the CDR3 is TGCGCCAGCAGCCAAGCCGGGGGGATGTATGGCTACACCTTC. This gives the protein CASSQAGGMYGYTF.

This clone was seen once. The V call is TRBV29-1, the J call TRBJ1-2; a possible D gene is TRBD1 (6 bases). CDR1 and CDR2 from the germline V gene are SQVTM and ANQGSEA. Between the trimmed V and J ends, which lost 2 bases and 6 bases, there was a span of 19 bases. The CDR3 has 15 amino acids. As DNA, the CDR3 is TGCAGCGTTGAAAGGGCGGGGGGCGCTGGAAATGGCTACACCTTC. Residues: CSVERAGGAGNGYTF.

V usage is TRBV5-6 and J usage is TRBJ1-2; 7 nucleotides line up with TRBD1. From germline, CDR1 is SGHDT and CDR2 YYEEEE. The CDR3 is made up of 15 amino acids. V trimming: 0 bases; J trimming: 4 bases; junction bases outside the gene matches: 6. DNA for the CDR3: TGTGCCAGCAGCTTGGGTCTGAACAGGGGCTATGGCTACACCTTC. This encodes CASSLGLNRGYGYTF.

The sample holds a few counts of this clone. Written as DNA, the CDR3 is TGCGCCAGCAGCTTGGCACAGCAACATAATTCACCCCTCCACTTT. It specifies CASSLAQQHNSPLHF. The chain has TRBV5-1 and TRBJ1-6; D not resolved. V was clipped by 0 bases and J by 5 bases, with 9 bases between them. The length of the CDR3 is 15 residues. Germline CDR1 and CDR2: SGHRS and YFSETQ.

The genes are TRBV5-1 and TRBJ1-5, with no clear D. Germline-derived CDR1 and CDR2 are SGHRS and YFSETQ. V lost 0 bases to trimming and J lost 9 bases, with 13 bases between them. The CDR3 covers 14 residues. CDR3: CASSLEAEEGPQHF. For the CDR3, the DNA is TGCGCCAGCAGCTTGGAGGCAGAGGAGGGGCCCCAGCATTTT. The entire variable domain, with the rest obtained from reference TRBV5-1 and TRBJ1-5, is as follows: KAGVTQTPRYLIKTRGQQVTLSCSPISGHRSVSWYQQTPGQGLQFLFEYFSETQRNKGNFPGRFSGRQFSNSRSEMNVSTLELGDSALYLCASSLEAEEGPQHFGDGTRLSIL.

The sample holds one count of this clone. V is TRBV10-1 and J is TRBJ1-2; D might be TRBD1 (5 bases). The germline V and J ends were trimmed by 7 bases and 0 bases, with 12 bases remaining between them. This CDR3 comprises 14 residues. Per germline, CDR1 WNHNN and CDR2 SYGVQD (reference sequence). The CDR3 coding sequence is TGCGCCAGCAAAGGACATCTACCTAACTATGGCTACACCTTC. Encoded protein: CASKGHLPNYGYTF.

The chain couples TRBV6-2 or TRBV6-3 to TRBJ1-2, with D possibly TRBD1 on 6 matching bases. The CDR3 totals 14 residues. V lost 5 bases to trimming and J lost 7 bases, with 17 bases between them. Germline lookup yields CDR1 MNHEY and CDR2 SVGEGT. The CDR3 sequence is CASSPALQGRGYTF. The CDR3 DNA follows: TGTGCCAGCAGTCCGGCTCTACAGGGACGTGGCTACACCTTC.

The chain uses TRBV19 and TRBJ2-5, with D possibly matching TRBD1 (5 bases). Germline values: CDR1 LNHDA, CDR2 SQIVND (reference sequence). Deletions cut 9 bases from V and 5 bases from J, with 19 bases between. CDR3 length: 14 amino acids. For the CDR3, the DNA is TGTGCCAGCCGCTTGGATCCAGGGATGGAGACCCAGTACTTC. This encodes CASRLDPGMETQYF. Together with reference TRBV19 and TRBJ2-5, the CDR3 gives the full variable domain: DGGITQSPKYLFRKEGQNVTLSCEQNLNHDAMYWYRQDPGQGLRLIYYSQIVNDFQKGDIAEGYSVSREKKESFPLTVTSAQKNPTAFYLCASRLDPGMETQYFGPGTRLLVL.

This chain joins TRBV18 and TRBJ2-7; the D gene is possibly TRBD2 (6 bases). The CDR3 runs to 13 residues. Germline V lookup: CDR1 KGHSH, CDR2 LQKENI. The V gene lost 8 bases and the J gene lost 3 bases, with 14 bases spanning the gap. CDR3 DNA sequence: TGTGCCAGCCGGGATGGAGGGTTCTACGAGCAGTACTTC. Translated: CASRDGGFYEQYF.

To note about this clone: This sample includes further DNA sequences coding for the same CDR3. CDR3 amino acids: CASSLTSGVYNEQFF. Here the CDR3 DNA reads TGTGCCAGCAGCCTCACTAGCGGGGTATACAATGAGCAGTTCTTC. The J gene is TRBJ2-1, the V gene TRBV7-3, with TRBD2 matching 10 bases. The CDR3 runs to 15 residues. Looked up from germline, CDR1 is SGHTA and CDR2 is FQGTGA. Trimming took 5 bases from V and 4 from J; bases not matched to a gene: 5.

This clone was picked up one time. This sequence joins TRBV30 and TRBJ2-3; perhaps TRBD2 as D (6 bases). V was pared by 0 bases and J by 2 bases, with 6 bases between. This CDR3 region has 13 residues. The germline gives CDR1 GTSNPN, CDR2 SVGIG (reference sequence). Here the CDR3 DNA reads TGTGCCTGGAGTGTACTAGCCACAGATACGCAGTATTTT. This encodes CAWSVLATDTQYF.